The 18 T cell receptor beta chains presented below share a single source sample, sequenced in a study of identifying expanded T cells in peripheral blood. The protocol was immunoSEQ multiplex PCR, while the TCRdb copy is restricted to in-frame clones and leaves out a portion. Seen here are 100,000 or so clones, about 91% observed once, and the top ten hold 13% to 15%. The sequenced sample consisted of blood. The receptors stem from a person aged 18-69 years in good health.

The rearrangement joins TRBV28 to TRBJ2-3; D unresolved. This CDR3 is 16 amino acids long. V lost 3 bases, J lost 2 bases, and 15 bases lay in between. Germline V gene sequence: CDR1 MDHEN, CDR2 SYDVKM. The CDR3 sequence is CASSFGLEVTTDTQYF. Written as DNA, the CDR3 is TGTGCCAGCAGTTTCGGCCTAGAGGTTACCACAGATACGCAGTATTTT.

The V call is TRBV19, the J call TRBJ1-2; D gene uncertain. The CDR3 sequence is 12 residues long. Germline loops: CDR1 LNHDA, CDR2 SQIVND (reference sequence). The germline V and J ends were trimmed by 6 bases and 5 bases, with 10 bases remaining between them. The CDR3 spells CASSSRLYGYTF. CDR3 in DNA: TGTGCCAGTAGCTCCAGGCTTTATGGCTACACCTTC.

The CDR3 DNA is TGTGCCAGCAGCTTATCTGGTCTACAAGAGACCCAGTACTTC. Protein: CASSLSGLQETQYF. V and J are TRBV11-1 and TRBJ2-5; D unclear. The CDR3 runs to 14 residues. The germline gives CDR1 SGHAT, CDR2 FQDESV (reference sequence). V lost 2 bases and J lost 2, with 9 bases in between.

The V gene is TRBV7-5, the J gene TRBJ1-5. TRBV7-5 is reported as a pseudogene. CDR3 length: 22 amino acids. The CDR3 sequence is CARSLMKALSPLSQHSNQPQHF. CDR3 bases: TGTGCCAGAAGCTTAATGAAGGCCCTCTCTCCCCTTTCCCAACATAGCAATCAGCCCCAGCATTTT.

The chain recombines TRBV7-2 with TRBJ1-1; a weak D match, TRBD1 (6 bases). This CDR3 is 15 amino acids long. CDR1 is SGHTA and CDR2 is FQGNSA in the germline V gene. V was shortened by 1 base and J by 1 base, with 10 bases between the two germline ends. CDR3 in DNA: TGTGCCAGCAGCTTAGATGCAGGGGAGAACACTGAAGCTTTCTTT. Protein product: CASSLDAGENTEAFF.

In DNA form, the CDR3 reads TGTGCCAGCAGCCCTAGACAGGGATTGGGTCAGCCCCAGCATTTT. As protein: CASSPRQGLGQPQHF. V gene TRBV6-5 combines with J gene TRBJ1-5; 7 bases map to TRBD1. The CDR3 sequence is 15 residues long. J lost 6 bases, V lost 6 bases, and 11 bases had no gene match. Germline V gives CDR1 MNHEY, CDR2 SVGAGI.

The chain couples TRBV5-1 to TRBJ1-2; TRBD1 might be the D (5 bases). Germline CDR1 reads SGHRS; CDR2 reads YFSETQ. V lost 0 bases and J lost 4, with 10 bases in between. This CDR3 spans 14 amino acids. In DNA form, the CDR3 reads TGCGCCAGCAGCTTGGGACAGCCACTCTATGGCTACACCTTC. Translation gives CASSLGQPLYGYTF.

The V call is TRBV5-1, the J call TRBJ1-1, with D perhaps matching TRBD1 (5 bases). V was pared by 4 bases and J by 0 bases, with 7 bases between. The CDR3 length is 13 residues. Looked up from germline, CDR1 is SGHRS and CDR2 is YFSETQ. CDR3 loop: CASSPDMNTEAFF. DNA of the CDR3: TGCGCCAGCAGCCCGGACATGAACACTGAAGCTTTCTTT.

This clone was recorded only once. The chain carries TRBV7-4 and TRBJ2-7, with D uncertain. Trimming shortened V by 2 bases and J by 3 bases, and 11 bases separated the two germline ends. Germline assignment: CDR1 SGHVT and CDR2 SQSDAQ. This CDR3 is built from 14 residues. CDR3 nucleotide sequence: TGTGCCAGCAGCTTACCGCGGAATTTCTACGAGCAGTACTTC. It is translated as CASSLPRNFYEQYF.

The CDR3 protein is CASSSGGESYEQYF. CDR3 nucleotides: TGTGCCAGCAGTAGCGGGGGGGAGTCCTACGAGCAGTACTTC. V gene TRBV6-5 combines with J gene TRBJ2-7, with TRBD2 identical over 10 bases. The germline V gene has CDR1 MNHEY and CDR2 SVGAGI. The CDR3 sequence is 14 residues long. J was trimmed by 1 base and V by 5 bases; bases with no gene match: 2.

This clone was counted once. The rearrangement uses TRBV28 and TRBJ2-3; tentatively, D is TRBD1 (6 bases). Germline CDR1 MDHEN, CDR2 SYDVKM. The V and J ends lost 5 bases and 2 bases respectively, with 11 bases between them. The CDR3 runs to 14 residues. CDR3 DNA sequence: TGTGCCAGCAGTCGGACAGTAGACACAGATACGCAGTATTTT. Protein product: CASSRTVDTDTQYF.

This chain joins TRBV6-1 and TRBJ1-2; no firm D call. With 6 bases removed from V and 3 bases from J, the gap between germline ends came to 14 bases. The CDR3 spans 14 residues. Germline V gene lookup returns CDR1 MNHNS and CDR2 SASEGT. This CDR3 is CASRETFIDYGYTF. CDR3 nucleotides: TGTGCCAGCAGAGAGACCTTCATTGACTATGGCTACACCTTC.

The CDR3: CASFRNRGTQPQHF. In DNA, the CDR3 is TGTGCCAGCTTTAGAAACAGGGGAACGCAGCCCCAGCATTTT. The V call is TRBV6-6, the J call TRBJ1-5; 7 nucleotides align to TRBD1. Unmatched junction bases numbered 11, after V lost 8 bases and J lost 7 bases. Germline V lookup: CDR1 MNHNY, CDR2 SVGAGI (reference sequence). CDR3 length equals 14 residues.

This clone occurred a few times. This chain connects TRBV18 to TRBJ1-1; the D is unclear. Germline V CDR1 and CDR2: KGHSH, LQKENI. This CDR3 is 14 amino acids long. V lost 0 bases and J 5 bases, leaving 10 bases between the germline ends. The CDR3 spells CASSPPAGFTEAFF. CDR3 bases: TGTGCCAGCTCACCACCGGCCGGGTTTACTGAAGCTTTCTTT.

This chain joins TRBV7-8 and TRBJ2-3; 8 bases agree with TRBD1. Germline CDR1 SGHVS, CDR2 FQNEAQ. V lost 5 bases, J lost 0 bases, and 10 bases stayed unmatched. The CDR3 spans 17 residues. CDR3 nucleotide sequence: TGTGCCAGCAGCCCCCTCGTTGGACAGGGTAGCACAGATACGCAGTATTTT. It is translated as CASSPLVGQGSTDTQYF.

V gene TRBV6-5 combines with J gene TRBJ2-3; 11 bases fit TRBD2. Germline values: CDR1 MNHEY, CDR2 SVGAGI. This CDR3 is built from 14 residues. V gave up 6 bases and J gave up 3 bases; unmatched junction bases: 2. CDR3 loop: CASRRLAGTDTQYF. In DNA, the CDR3 is TGTGCCAGCAGGCGACTAGCGGGGACAGATACGCAGTATTTT.

Only one count was recorded for this clone. This chain uses TRBV28 with TRBJ2-7, with 8 bases lining up with TRBD1. CDR3 length: 12 residues. The germline V gene has CDR1 MDHEN and CDR2 SYDVKM. Unmatched junction bases numbered 2, after V lost 8 bases and J lost 2 bases. CDR3 sequence reads: CASGTGAYEQYF. DNA for the CDR3: TGTGCCAGCGGGACAGGTGCCTACGAGCAGTACTTC.

V usage is TRBV28 and J usage is TRBJ2-7; 8 bases are a match to TRBD2. This CDR3 region has 15 residues. Germline CDR1 and CDR2: MDHEN and SYDVKM. With V trimmed by 2 bases and J by 7 bases, 10 bases remained unmatched. CDR3 DNA: TGTGCCAGCAGTTTACCTCGAGCGGGAGCTGAAGAGCAGTACTTC. Amino acids: CASSLPRAGAEEQYF.